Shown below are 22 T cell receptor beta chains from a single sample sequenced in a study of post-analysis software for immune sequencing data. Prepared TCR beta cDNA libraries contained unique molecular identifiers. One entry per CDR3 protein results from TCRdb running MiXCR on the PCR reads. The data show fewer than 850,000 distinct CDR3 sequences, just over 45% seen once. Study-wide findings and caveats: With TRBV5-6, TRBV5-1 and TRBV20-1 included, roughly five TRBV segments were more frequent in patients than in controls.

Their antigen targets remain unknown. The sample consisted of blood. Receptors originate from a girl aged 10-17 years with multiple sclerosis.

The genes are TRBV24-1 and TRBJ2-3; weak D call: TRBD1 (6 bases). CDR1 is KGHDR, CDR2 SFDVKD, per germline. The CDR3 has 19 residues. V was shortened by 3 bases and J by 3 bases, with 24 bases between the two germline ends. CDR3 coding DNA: TGTGCCACCAGTGATATACGGGACACCCTGCCAGGATCTACAGATACGCAGTATTTT. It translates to CATSDIRDTLPGSTDTQYF.

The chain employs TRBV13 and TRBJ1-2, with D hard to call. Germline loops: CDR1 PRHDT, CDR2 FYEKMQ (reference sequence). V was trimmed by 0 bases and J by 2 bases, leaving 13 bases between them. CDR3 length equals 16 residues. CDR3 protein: CASSLGGLSPNYGYTF. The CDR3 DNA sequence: TGTGCCAGCAGCTTAGGAGGTCTCTCCCCGAACTATGGCTACACCTTC.

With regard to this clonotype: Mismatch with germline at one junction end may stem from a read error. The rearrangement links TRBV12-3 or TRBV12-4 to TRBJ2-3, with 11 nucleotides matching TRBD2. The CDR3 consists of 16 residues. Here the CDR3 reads CASSAPSGRLPDAQYF. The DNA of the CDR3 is TGTGCCAGCAGTGCGCCTAGCGGGAGGCTCCCAGATGCGCAGTATTTT.

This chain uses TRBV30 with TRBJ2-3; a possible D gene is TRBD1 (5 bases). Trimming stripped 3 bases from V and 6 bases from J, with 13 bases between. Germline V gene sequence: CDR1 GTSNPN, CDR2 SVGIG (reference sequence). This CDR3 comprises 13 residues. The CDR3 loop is CAWSYTGSDTQYF. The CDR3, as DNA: TGTGCCTGGAGCTATACAGGTTCGGATACGCAGTATTTT.

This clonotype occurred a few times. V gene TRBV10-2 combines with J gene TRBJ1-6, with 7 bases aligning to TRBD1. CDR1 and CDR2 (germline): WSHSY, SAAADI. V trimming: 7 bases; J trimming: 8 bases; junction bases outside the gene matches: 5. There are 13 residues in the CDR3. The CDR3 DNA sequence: TGCGCCAGCACCGGGACAGAGTATTCACCCCTCCACTTT. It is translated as CASTGTEYSPLHF.

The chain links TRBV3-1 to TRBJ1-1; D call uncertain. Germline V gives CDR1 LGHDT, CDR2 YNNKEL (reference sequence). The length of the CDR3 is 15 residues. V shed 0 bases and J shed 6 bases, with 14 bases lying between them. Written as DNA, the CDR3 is TGTGCCAGCAGCCAAGAAAGGAACGGGCAGGCTGAAGCTTTCTTT. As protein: CASSQERNGQAEAFF.

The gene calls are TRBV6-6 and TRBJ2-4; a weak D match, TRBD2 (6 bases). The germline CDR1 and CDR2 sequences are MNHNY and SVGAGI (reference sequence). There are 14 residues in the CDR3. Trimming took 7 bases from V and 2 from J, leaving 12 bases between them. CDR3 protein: CASKVGSTKNIQYF. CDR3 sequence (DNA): TGTGCCAGCAAGGTCGGGAGTACCAAAAACATTCAGTACTTC.

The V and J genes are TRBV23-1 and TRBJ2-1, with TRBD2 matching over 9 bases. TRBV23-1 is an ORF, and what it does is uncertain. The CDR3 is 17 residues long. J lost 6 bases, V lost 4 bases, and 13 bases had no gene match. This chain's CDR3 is CASSRHLSGSGFNEQFF. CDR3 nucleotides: TGCGCCAGCAGTCGACACCTTAGCGGGAGCGGTTTCAATGAGCAGTTCTTC.

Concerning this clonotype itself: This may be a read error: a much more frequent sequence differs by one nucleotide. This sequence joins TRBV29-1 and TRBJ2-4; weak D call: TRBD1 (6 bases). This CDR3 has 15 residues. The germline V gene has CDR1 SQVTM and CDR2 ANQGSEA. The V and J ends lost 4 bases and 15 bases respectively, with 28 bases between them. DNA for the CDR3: TGCAGCGTTGGCCTGGCCTGGACAGACAAATACGAGCGGTACTTC. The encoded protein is CSVGLAWTDKYERYF.

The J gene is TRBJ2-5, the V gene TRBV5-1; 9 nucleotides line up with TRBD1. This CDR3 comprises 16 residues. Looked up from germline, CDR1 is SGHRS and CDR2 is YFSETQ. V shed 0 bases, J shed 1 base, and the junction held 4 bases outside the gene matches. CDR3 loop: CASSLGDRALQETQYF. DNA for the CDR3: TGCGCCAGCAGCTTGGGGGACAGGGCCCTCCAAGAGACCCAGTACTTC.

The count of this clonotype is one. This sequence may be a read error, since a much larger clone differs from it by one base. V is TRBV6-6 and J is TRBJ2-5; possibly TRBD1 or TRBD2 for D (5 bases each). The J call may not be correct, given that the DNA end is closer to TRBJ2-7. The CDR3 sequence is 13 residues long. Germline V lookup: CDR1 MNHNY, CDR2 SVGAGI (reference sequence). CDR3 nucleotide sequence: TGTGCCAGCAGTCATGGGGGATCGATCGAGCAGTACTTC. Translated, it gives CASSHGGSIEQYF.

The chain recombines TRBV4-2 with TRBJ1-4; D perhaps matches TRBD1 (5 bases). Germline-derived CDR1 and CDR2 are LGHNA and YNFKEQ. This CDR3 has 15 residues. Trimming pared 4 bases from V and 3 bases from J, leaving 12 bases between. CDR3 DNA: TGTGCCAGCAGCCCCAGGGTATCGGCTAATGAAAAACTGTTTTTT. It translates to CASSPRVSANEKLFF.

CDR3 nucleotides: TGTGCCAGCAGCGACAAGGATACGCAGTATTTT. It yields the protein CASSDKDTQYF. This chain joins TRBV7-9 and TRBJ2-3; the D is unclear. CDR1 is SEHNR, CDR2 FQNEAQ, per germline (reference sequence). The V gene lost 5 bases and the J gene lost 6 bases, with 6 bases spanning the gap. The CDR3 totals 11 residues.

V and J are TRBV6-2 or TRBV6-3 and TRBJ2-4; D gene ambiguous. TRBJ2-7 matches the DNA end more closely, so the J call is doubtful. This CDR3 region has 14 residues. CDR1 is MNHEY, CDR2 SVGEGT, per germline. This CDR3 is CASSYSTVAYEQYF. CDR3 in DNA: TGTGCCAGCAGTTACTCGACCGTGGCCTACGAGCAGTACTTC.

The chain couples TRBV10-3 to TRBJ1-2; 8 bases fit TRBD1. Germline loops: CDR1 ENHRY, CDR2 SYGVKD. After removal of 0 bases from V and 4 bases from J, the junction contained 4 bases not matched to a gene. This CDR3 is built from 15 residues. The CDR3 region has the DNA TGTGCCATCAGTGAGTCGACGACAGGGGTCTATGGCTACACCTTC. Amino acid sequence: CAISESTTGVYGYTF.

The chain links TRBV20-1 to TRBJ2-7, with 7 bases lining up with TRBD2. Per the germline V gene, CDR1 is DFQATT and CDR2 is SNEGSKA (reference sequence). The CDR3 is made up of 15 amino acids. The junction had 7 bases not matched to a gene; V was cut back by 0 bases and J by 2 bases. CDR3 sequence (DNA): TGCAGTGCTAGAGATTGGAGCGGGAAGGCCTACGAGCAGTACTTC. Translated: CSARDWSGKAYEQYF.

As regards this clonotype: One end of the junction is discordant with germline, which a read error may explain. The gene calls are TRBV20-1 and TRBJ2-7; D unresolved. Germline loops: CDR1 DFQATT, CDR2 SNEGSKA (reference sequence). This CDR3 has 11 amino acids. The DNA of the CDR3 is TGCAGGGCTAGAGTCCCGTACGAGCAGTACTTC. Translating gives CRARVPYEQYF.

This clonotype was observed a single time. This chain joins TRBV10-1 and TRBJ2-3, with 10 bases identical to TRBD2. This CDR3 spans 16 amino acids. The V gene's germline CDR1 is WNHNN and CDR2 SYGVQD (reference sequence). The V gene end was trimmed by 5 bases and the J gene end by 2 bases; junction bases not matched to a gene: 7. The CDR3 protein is CASSYLAGGTTDTQYF. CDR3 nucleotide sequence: TGCGCCAGCAGTTACTTAGCGGGAGGCACCACAGATACGCAGTATTTT.

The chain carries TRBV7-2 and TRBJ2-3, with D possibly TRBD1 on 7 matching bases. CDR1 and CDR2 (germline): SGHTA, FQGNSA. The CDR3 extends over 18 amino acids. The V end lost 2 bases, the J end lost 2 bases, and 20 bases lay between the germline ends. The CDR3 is CASSLNPMGRGDTDTQYF. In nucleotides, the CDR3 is TGTGCCAGCAGCTTAAATCCTATGGGCAGGGGGGACACAGATACGCAGTATTTT.

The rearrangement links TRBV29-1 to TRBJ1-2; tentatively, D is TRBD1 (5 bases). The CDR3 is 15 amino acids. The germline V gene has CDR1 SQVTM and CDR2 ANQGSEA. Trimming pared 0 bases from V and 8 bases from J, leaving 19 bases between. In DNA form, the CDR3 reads TGCAGCGTTGAAGATCTACGGGCTCCCGAGGGGGGCTACACCTTC. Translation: CSVEDLRAPEGGYTF. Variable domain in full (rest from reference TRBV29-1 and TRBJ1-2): SAVISQKPSRDICQRGTSLTIQCQVDSQVTMMFWYRQQPGQSLTLIATANQGSEATYESGFVIDKFPISRPNLTFSTLTVSNMSPEDSSIYLCSVEDLRAPEGGYTFGSGTRLTVV.

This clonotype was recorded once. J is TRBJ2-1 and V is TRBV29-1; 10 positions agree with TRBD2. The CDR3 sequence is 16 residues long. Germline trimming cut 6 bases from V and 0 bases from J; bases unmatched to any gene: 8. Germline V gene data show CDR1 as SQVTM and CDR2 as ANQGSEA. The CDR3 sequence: CSVTGTSESSYNEQFF. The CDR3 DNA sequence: TGCAGCGTGACGGGGACTAGCGAGAGCTCCTACAATGAGCAGTTCTTC.

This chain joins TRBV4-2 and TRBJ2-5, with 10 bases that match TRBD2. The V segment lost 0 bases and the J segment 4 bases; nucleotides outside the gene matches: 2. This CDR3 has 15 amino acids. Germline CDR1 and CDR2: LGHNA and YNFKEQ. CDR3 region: CASSQEGTSVETQYF. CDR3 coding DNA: TGTGCCAGCAGCCAAGAAGGGACTAGCGTAGAGACCCAGTACTTC.